These 4 T cell receptor beta chains came from one sample sequenced in a study of CD8 T cells in ankylosing spondylitis. TCRdb re-derived calls from the 5' RACE reads in MiXCR, one entry per CDR3 protein. This table has some 350,000 distinct CDR3 sequences, 14% to 15% appearing once. The sequencing input was blood, either unsorted or a sorted T cell fraction (not recorded which). Receptors were obtained from a male donor with ankylosing spondylitis or in good health (not recorded which).

In DNA, the CDR3 is TGTGCCAGCAGCTGGGGACAGGGGTCCTACGAGCAGTACTTC. This translates into CASSWGQGSYEQYF. The genes are TRBV5-5 and TRBJ2-7, with 10 bases that match TRBD1. The J segment lost 1 base and the V segment lost 3 bases, leaving 1 base of the junction unmatched. The CDR3 has 14 amino acids. The germline V gene has CDR1 SGHKS and CDR2 YYEKEE (reference sequence).

Only a few counts were recorded for this clonotype. CDR3: CASSPRAETNEKLFF. CDR3 coding DNA: TGTGCATCCAGCCCCCGGGCAGAAACTAATGAAAAACTGTTTTTT. This chain links TRBV5-5 with TRBJ1-4; unclear D gene. The CDR3 runs to 15 residues. CDR1 is SGHKS and CDR2 is YYEKEE in the germline V gene (reference sequence).

The J gene is TRBJ2-2, the V gene TRBV5-1, with D perhaps TRBD2 (6 bases). The CDR3 covers 14 residues. Germline V lookup: CDR1 SGHRS, CDR2 YFSETQ. Trimming took off 3 bases at V and 4 bases at J, with 10 bases between the two ends. The CDR3 region is CASSSGDGTGELFF. The CDR3 bases are TGCGCCAGCAGCTCGGGGGATGGCACCGGGGAGCTGTTTTTT.

This clonotype was seen only a few times. The chain is built from TRBV29-1 and TRBJ2-7, with D hard to call. The CDR3 extends over 12 amino acids. V lost 4 bases to trimming and J lost 7 bases, with 14 bases between them. Germline V gene sequence: CDR1 SQVTM, CDR2 ANQGSEA. In DNA, the CDR3 is TGCAGCGTTGGGTCGCCACTTGGGGAGCAGTACTTC. Its translation: CSVGSPLGEQYF.